A selection of T cell receptor beta chains follows, all from one sample in a study of radiotherapy plus CTLA-4 blockade in lung cancer. Using immunoSEQ multiplex PCR, the repertoire was profiled, and TCRdb retains in-frame clones only, with some absent. The table includes 50,000 to 60,000 clones, almost 85% detected once. The specimen was peripheral blood, collected from a patient treated with radiotherapy plus ipilimumab. The origin of the receptors is a human donor with non-small cell lung cancer whose response to radiotherapy plus ipilimumab could not be evaluated. Both conserved end residues are part of each CDR3. Fields, in order: V gene, D gene, J gene, clone size, CDR3 protein, CDR3 DNA. The D gene is left open where the match is weak. Some rows have no size entry. The others give once, few or many, or a class for an expanded clone.

>TRBV7-9|TRBD1|TRBJ1-4|once
CASSFRTGGSEDEKLFF
TGTGCCAGCAGCTTCCGGACAGGGGGCTCGGAGGATGAAAAACTGTTTTTT
>TRBV5-1|TRBD2|TRBJ2-5|NA
CASSAGTSGRGEETQYF
TGCGCCAGCAGCGCAGGGACTAGCGGTAGGGGAGAAGAGACCCAGTACTTC
>TRBV7-9|NA|TRBJ1-2|few
CASRQQGANYGYTF
TGTGCCAGCAGACAACAGGGTGCTAACTATGGCTACACCTTC
>TRBV2|NA|TRBJ2-7|NA
CASSFGPYEQYF
TGTGCCAGCAGTTTTGGGCCCTACGAGCAGTACTTC
>TRBV4-3|NA|TRBJ2-6|few
CASSPHTSGANVLTF
TGCGCCAGCAGCCCACACACCTCCGGGGCCAACGTCCTGACTTTC
>TRBV5-1|NA|TRBJ1-6|NA
CASSLAQVESPLHF
TGCGCCAGCAGCTTGGCACAGGTAGAATCACCCCTCCACTTT
>TRBV11-2|TRBD2|TRBJ2-5|once
CASSSRLAGAQETQYF
TGTGCCAGCAGCTCGAGACTAGCGGGGGCCCAAGAGACCCAGTACTTC
>TRBV7-2|NA|TRBJ2-5|NA
CASSFAQPGGKGETQYF
TGTGCCAGCAGCTTCGCCCAGCCGGGCGGGAAGGGAGAGACCCAGTACTTC
>TRBV18|NA|TRBJ1-1|NA
CASSQGRDTEAFF
TGTGCCAGCTCACAGGGGAGGGACACTGAAGCTTTCTTT
>TRBV9|NA|TRBJ1-2|NA
CASSTRGSHFSGYTF
TGTGCCAGCAGCACCCGGGGGAGCCATTTTTCTGGCTACACCTTC
>TRBV6-5|TRBD1|TRBJ1-2|NA
CASRRTGANYGYTF
TGTGCCAGCAGGAGGACAGGAGCTAACTATGGCTACACCTTC
>TRBV5-6|NA|TRBJ2-7|NA
CASSSTSAYEQYF
TGTGCCAGCAGCTCGACATCAGCCTACGAGCAGTACTTC
>TRBV19|NA|TRBJ2-1|NA
CASSWGVIDEQFF
TGTGCCAGTAGCTGGGGGGTCATTGATGAGCAGTTCTTC
>TRBV4-1|NA|TRBJ1-1|NA
CASSHTRTAEAFF
TGCGCCAGCAGCCATACTAGGACAGCTGAAGCTTTCTTT
>TRBV19|NA|TRBJ1-5|NA
CASRATGQVPQHF
TGTGCCAGTAGGGCGACAGGCCAGGTTCCCCAGCATTTT
>TRBV6-1|NA|TRBJ1-5|NA
CASSESGGSVQPQHF
TGTGCCAGCAGTGAATCTGGAGGGTCCGTACAGCCCCAGCATTTT
>TRBV28|TRBD2|TRBJ2-5|NA
CASSGLLAGPQETQYF
TGTGCCAGCAGTGGCCTACTAGCGGGGCCCCAAGAGACCCAGTACTTC
>TRBV18|NA|TRBJ1-2|NA
CASSPRDSLRGSYTF
TGTGCCAGCTCACCAAGGGACTCTTTAAGGGGTAGCTACACCTTC
>TRBV6-5|NA|TRBJ2-3|NA
CASSFRRAVTDTQYF
TGTGCCAGCAGTTTCAGGAGGGCCGTAACAGATACGCAGTATTTT
>TRBV7-8|NA|TRBJ2-7|NA
CASSLGPARGSYEQYF
TGTGCCAGCAGCTTAGGTCCGGCCAGGGGATCCTACGAGCAGTACTTC
>TRBV5-8|TRBD1|TRBJ2-3|NA
CASSFAGTGGRDTQYF
TGTGCCAGCAGCTTTGCCGGGACAGGGGGTAGAGATACGCAGTATTTT
>TRBV9|TRBD2|TRBJ2-7|once
CASSVASGAFYEQYF
TGTGCCAGCAGCGTAGCCAGCGGGGCTTTCTACGAGCAGTACTTC
>TRBV19|TRBD2|TRBJ2-1|NA
CASRASGRYEQFF
TGTGCCAGTAGGGCTAGCGGGAGGTATGAGCAGTTCTTC
>TRBV28|NA|TRBJ1-3|NA
CASSGLRHSSGNTIYF
TGTGCCAGCAGTGGCCTGCGGCATAGCTCTGGAAACACCATATATTTT
>TRBV5-6|NA|TRBJ1-5|NA
CASRDREGNQPQHF
TGTGCCAGCAGAGATCGGGAGGGCAATCAGCCCCAGCATTTT
>TRBV5-5|TRBD2|TRBJ2-4|NA
CASSLLLAGRNIQYF
TGTGCCAGCAGCTTGTTGCTAGCGGGAAGAAACATTCAGTACTTC
>TRBV5-1|TRBD1|TRBJ1-1|NA
CASSLDGRRDREAGGAFF
TGCGCCAGCAGCCTTGACGGCCGAAGGGACAGGGAGGCGGGTGGGGCTTTCTTT
>TRBV4-3|NA|TRBJ1-2|once
CASSQLTAGRRYGYTF
TGCGCCAGCAGCCAACTTACCGCCGGGAGGCGATATGGCTACACCTTC
>TRBV13|NA|TRBJ2-3|NA
CASSLGSGYTDTQYF
TGTGCCAGCAGCTTAGGATCGGGTTACACAGATACGCAGTATTTT
>TRBV7-2|TRBD1|TRBJ2-3|NA
CASSVDRRADTQYF
TGTGCCAGCAGCGTGGACAGGAGAGCAGATACGCAGTATTTT
>TRBV7-2|TRBD2|TRBJ2-3|NA
CASTFWTSGRASTDTQYF
TGTGCCAGCACCTTTTGGACTAGCGGGAGGGCCAGCACAGATACGCAGTATTTT
>TRBV27|NA|TRBJ2-1|NA
CASSLLAVGESDNEQFF
TGTGCCAGCAGTTTATTGGCGGTGGGTGAATCGGACAATGAGCAGTTCTTC
>TRBV6-1|TRBD2|TRBJ2-3|NA
CASEGGGSTDTQYF
TGTGCCAGCGAAGGCGGGGGGTCCACAGATACGCAGTATTTT
>TRBV19|NA|TRBJ1-1|NA
CASSFKGRNVNTEAFF
TGTGCCAGTAGTTTCAAGGGGAGGAACGTGAACACTGAAGCTTTCTTT
>TRBV5-1|NA|TRBJ2-7|NA
CASSLDQGSYEQYF
TGCGCCAGCAGCTTGGACCAGGGATCCTACGAGCAGTACTTC
>TRBV6-1|NA|TRBJ2-7|NA
CASRKGNGEDRYF
TGTGCCAGCAGAAAAGGAAACGGGGAGGATCGGTACTTC
>TRBV6-1|NA|TRBJ2-7|NA
CASTSRGRYYEQYF
TGTGCCAGCACTTCGCGAGGAAGATACTACGAGCAGTACTTC
>TRBV5-4|NA|TRBJ2-3|NA
CASSLPAGGTDTQYF
TGTGCCAGCAGCTTGCCTGCAGGGGGCACAGATACGCAGTATTTT
>TRBV5-1|NA|TRBJ1-4|NA
CASSQQGIIKEKLFF
TGCGCCAGCAGCCAACAGGGCATAATCAAGGAAAAACTGTTTTTT
>TRBV30|NA|TRBJ2-4|once
CAWSVRGAKNIQYF
TGTGCCTGGAGTGTTCGGGGGGCCAAAAACATTCAGTACTTC
>TRBV7-2|TRBD2|TRBJ2-7|NA
CASSPGGSRGEQYF
TGTGCCAGCAGCCCGGGGGGGTCCCGTGGCGAGCAGTACTTC
>TRBV19|NA|TRBJ1-3|once
CACGGSGNTIYF
TGTGCCTGTGGGGGGTCTGGAAACACCATATATTTT
>TRBV7-2|TRBD1|TRBJ1-2|NA
CASSYPGQGLGGYTF
TGTGCCAGCAGCTACCCGGGACAGGGTTTGGGTGGCTACACCTTC
>TRBV9|NA|TRBJ2-1|NA
CASSANLRQAEQFF
TGTGCCAGCAGCGCCAACTTGAGACAGGCTGAGCAGTTCTTC